These 8 T cell receptor beta chains share one sample of origin, sequenced in a study of PD-1 blockade in classical Hodgkin lymphoma. Time point in this sample: cycle 4 day 1 (C4D1), after 6 weeks of nivolumab. Each and every patient relapsed after autologous stem cell transplantation, and patients got differing brentuximab vedotin exposure. Clones were read by immunoSEQ multiplex PCR, and TCRdb kept only the in-frame ones, dropping some. Of 20,000 to 25,000 clones in the sample, around 70% were seen once. This sample comprised peripheral blood mononuclear cells (PBMCs), obtained before the fourth cycle of nivolumab. These receptors were obtained from a human donor with classical Hodgkin lymphoma.

V gene TRBV10-3 combines with J gene TRBJ1-1; D ambiguous. This CDR3 contains 15 residues. Trimming took off 4 bases at V and 0 bases at J, with 12 bases between the two ends. The germline V gene has CDR1 ENHRY and CDR2 SYGVKD. The CDR3 nucleotides are TGTGCCATCAGTGTTTCCAGAGGGATGAACACTGAAGCTTTCTTT. Translating it yields CAISVSRGMNTEAFF.

The V and J genes are TRBV4-2 and TRBJ1-6; no clear D gene. There are 16 residues in the CDR3. Trimming left V 0 bases short and J 10 bases short, with 16 bases between. Germline V lookup: CDR1 LGHNA, CDR2 YNFKEQ. CDR3 DNA: TGTGCCAGCAGCCAAGATTGGGCCACAATAGTGTCACCCCTCCACTTT. Its translation: CASSQDWATIVSPLHF.

This clone is a singleton in its sample. This sequence joins TRBV19 and TRBJ2-7, with a weak D call TRBD2 (7 bases). The germline gives CDR1 LNHDA, CDR2 SQIVND (reference sequence). V shed 7 bases and J shed 6 bases, with 16 bases lying between them. The length of the CDR3 is 13 residues. CDR3: CASTGLGGGEQYF. DNA for the CDR3: TGTGCCAGTACAGGTTTGGGAGGGGGCGAGCAGTACTTC.

This sequence joins TRBV6-1 and TRBJ2-7; D remains unclear. Trimming left V 6 bases short and J 3 bases short, with 9 bases between. The CDR3 is 12 residues long. Germline V gene data show CDR1 as MNHNS and CDR2 as SASEGT. The DNA of the CDR3 is TGTGCCAGCAGGCGAACAGTCTACGAGCAGTACTTC. Its protein product is CASRRTVYEQYF.

The chain joins TRBV28 to TRBJ2-7; D is undetermined. The V gene lost 3 bases and the J gene lost 3 bases, with 9 bases spanning the gap. The CDR3 covers 13 residues. CDR1 is MDHEN, CDR2 SYDVKM, per germline. The CDR3 region is CASSLWEGYEQYF. The CDR3 DNA sequence: TGTGCCAGCAGTTTGTGGGAAGGCTACGAGCAGTACTTC.

The chain links TRBV7-2 to TRBJ2-1; a weak D match, TRBD2 (5 bases). There are 16 residues in the CDR3. Germline V CDR1 and CDR2: SGHTA, FQGNSA. V lost 5 bases and J lost 0, with 14 bases in between. CDR3 DNA: TGTGCCAGCAGCCGATATGGGGAGAGCTCCTACAATGAGCAGTTCTTC. This codes for CASSRYGESSYNEQFF.

This chain joins TRBV7-8 and TRBJ2-7; 7 bases agree with TRBD1. Looked up from germline, CDR1 is SGHVS and CDR2 is FQNEAQ. The ends lost 5 bases at V and 9 bases at J; junction bases unmatched: 13. The length of the CDR3 is 14 residues. The CDR3 DNA follows: TGTGCCAGCAGCCTTGACAGGGTTTCCTTGGGGCAGTACTTC. This gives the protein CASSLDRVSLGQYF.

Note on this clone: Additional DNA sequences in this sample encode the identical CDR3. The rearrangement links TRBV6-5 to TRBJ2-7; TRBD1 matches 7 bases. CDR1 is MNHEY and CDR2 is SVGAGI in the germline V gene. The J segment lost 1 base and the V segment lost 2 bases, leaving 2 bases of the junction unmatched. There are 14 residues in the CDR3. The CDR3 coding sequence is TGTGCCAGCAGTTACCTGGACAGGTCCTACGAGCAGTACTTC. Translated: CASSYLDRSYEQYF.